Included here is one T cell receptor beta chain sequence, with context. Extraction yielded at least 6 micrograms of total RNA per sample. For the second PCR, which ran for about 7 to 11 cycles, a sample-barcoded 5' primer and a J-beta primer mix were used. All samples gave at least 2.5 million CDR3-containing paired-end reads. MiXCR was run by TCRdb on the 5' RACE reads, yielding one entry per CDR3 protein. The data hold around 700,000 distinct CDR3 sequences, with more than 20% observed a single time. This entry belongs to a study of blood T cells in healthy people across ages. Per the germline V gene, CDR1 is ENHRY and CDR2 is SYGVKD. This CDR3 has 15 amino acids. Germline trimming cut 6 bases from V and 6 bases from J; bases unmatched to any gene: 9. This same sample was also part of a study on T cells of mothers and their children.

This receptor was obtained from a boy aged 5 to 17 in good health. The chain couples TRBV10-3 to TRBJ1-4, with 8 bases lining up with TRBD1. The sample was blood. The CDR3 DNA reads TGTGCCATCAGCTACGGACAGGGCAGTGATGAAAAACTGTTTTTT. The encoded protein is CAISYGQGSDEKLFF.